Presented here are 27 T cell receptor beta chains from one specimen sequenced in a study of T cell responses to AZD1222 COVID-19 vaccine. Measured with immunoSEQ multiplex PCR; TCRdb has only the in-frame clones, and not every one. The sample shows some 110,000 clones, about 90% of them seen only once. Sequencing was performed on peripheral blood, taken on day 0 of AZD1222 vaccination. Every receptor here comes from an adult in good health.

The count of this clone is one. The V and J genes are TRBV6-6 and TRBJ1-6; D is perhaps TRBD1 (6 bases). The CDR3 contains 14 residues. The V end lost 6 bases, the J end lost 6 bases, and 12 bases lay between the germline ends. The V gene's germline CDR1 is MNHNY and CDR2 SVGAGI (reference sequence). In DNA form, the CDR3 reads TGTGCCAGCAGCTTAAGACAGGTTAATTCACCCCTCCACTTT. Encoded protein: CASSLRQVNSPLHF.

This chain uses TRBV5-4 with TRBJ2-7, with TRBD2 identical over 13 bases. The trim removed 2 bases at V and 6 bases at J, leaving 11 bases unmatched. CDR1 and CDR2 from the germline V gene are SGHNT and YYREEE (reference sequence). This CDR3 spans 17 amino acids. CDR3 sequence (DNA): TGTGCCAGCAGCTTCCCAACCACTAGCGGGAGGGCCGGCGAGCAGTACTTC. This translates into CASSFPTTSGRAGEQYF.

The genes are TRBV3-1 (or the pseudogene TRBV3-2) and TRBJ1-2; D is possibly TRBD1 (5 bases). Per the germline V gene, CDR1 is LGHDT and CDR2 is YNNKEL (reference sequence). The CDR3 runs 14 residues. The V end lost 6 bases, the J end lost 8 bases, and 19 bases lay between the germline ends. The CDR3 spells CASSSRGSGWGYTF. The CDR3 DNA is TGTGCCAGCAGTTCGAGGGGTTCGGGCTGGGGCTACACCTTC.

The J gene is TRBJ1-1, the V gene TRBV5-5; TRBD1 is a possible D gene (5 bases). Trimming left V 0 bases short and J 3 bases short, with 12 bases between. This CDR3 is built from 15 residues. Germline V CDR1 and CDR2: SGHKS, YYEKEE (reference sequence). In DNA, the CDR3 is TGTGCCAGCAGCTTGGCCCCCGGGACCGACACTGAAGCTTTCTTT. Translated, it gives CASSLAPGTDTEAFF.

The chain carries TRBV20-1 and TRBJ1-2; D is uncertain. With 3 bases removed from V and 1 base from J, the gap between germline ends came to 6 bases. CDR1 is DFQATT, CDR2 SNEGSKA, per germline (reference sequence). This CDR3 contains 12 residues. CDR3 sequence reads: CSASQVNYGYTF. CDR3 coding DNA: TGCAGTGCTAGTCAGGTTAACTATGGCTACACCTTC.

The chain is built from TRBV5-5 and TRBJ2-2; no firm D call. The V and J ends lost 4 bases and 8 bases respectively, with 3 bases between them. The CDR3 contains 10 residues. Germline CDR1 and CDR2: SGHKS and YYEKEE (reference sequence). CDR3 nucleotide sequence: TGTGCCAGCAGCGAGGGGGAGCTGTTTTTT. This translates into CASSEGELFF.

This chain connects TRBV2 to TRBJ1-6; no firm D call. Trimming took off 3 bases at V and 10 bases at J, with 10 bases between the two ends. The CDR3 has 13 residues. Germline loops: CDR1 SNHLY, CDR2 FYNNEI. The CDR3 coding sequence is TGTGCCAGCAGTGAGGCCAGGCGGTCACCCCTCCACTTT. Its protein is CASSEARRSPLHF. Combining the CDR3 with reference TRBV2 and TRBJ1-6 gives the whole variable domain EPEVTQTPSHQVTQMGQEVILRCVPISNHLYFYWYRQILGQKVEFLVSFYNNEISEKSEIFDDQFSVERPDGSNFTLKIRSTKLEDSAMYFCASSEARRSPLHFGNGTRLTVT.

The chain has TRBV11-2 and TRBJ2-1, with TRBD2 identical over 13 bases. The CDR3 sequence is 19 residues long. After removal of 0 bases from V and 6 bases from J, the junction contained 11 bases not matched to a gene. Germline CDR1 reads SGHAT; CDR2 reads FQNNGV. Here the CDR3 DNA reads TGTGCCAGCAGCTTAGATCGGAGACTAGCGGGAGGACAGCGCAATGAGCAGTTCTTC. The encoded protein is CASSLDRRLAGGQRNEQFF.

This clone was found once. The rearrangement uses TRBV27 and TRBJ1-2, with D unresolved. CDR3 size: 14 residues. V shed 5 bases and J shed 4 bases, with 14 bases lying between them. Germline values: CDR1 MNHEY, CDR2 SMNVEV (reference sequence). CDR3 sequence (DNA): TGTGCCAGCAGTAAAAGGGTGGGAGGCTATGGCTACACCTTC. Amino acids: CASSKRVGGYGYTF.

The chain combines TRBV28 with TRBJ1-2, with D maybe TRBD1 (6 bases). The CDR3 is made up of 14 amino acids. V lost 6 bases to trimming and J lost 4 bases, with 15 bases between them. In germline, CDR1 is MDHEN, CDR2 SYDVKM. CDR3 region: CASREQGRGYGYTF. The CDR3 DNA follows: TGTGCCAGCAGAGAACAGGGTCGGGGCTATGGCTACACCTTC.

The rearrangement joins TRBV4-2 to TRBJ2-5, with 14 bases identical to TRBD2. Germline assignment: CDR1 LGHNA and CDR2 YNFKEQ. Losses at the gene ends were 2 bases for V and 4 bases for J; bases not matched to a gene: 12. This CDR3 comprises 19 residues. In DNA form, the CDR3 reads TGTGCCAGCAGCCAATCAGCGGGACTAGCGGGAGTATTCGGAGAGACCCAGTACTTC. This sequence encodes CASSQSAGLAGVFGETQYF.

The chain uses TRBV28 and TRBJ1-2; TRBD1 agrees at 9 bases. The germline V gene has CDR1 MDHEN and CDR2 SYDVKM. V lost 5 bases, J lost 7 bases, and 17 bases stayed unmatched. The CDR3 totals 17 residues. This chain's CDR3 is CASSRQGGVGQRSGYTF. In nucleotides, the CDR3 is TGTGCCAGCAGTCGACAGGGGGGGGTAGGGCAGCGGAGTGGCTACACCTTC.

The V gene is TRBV5-1, the J gene TRBJ1-1; 9 bases fit TRBD1. This CDR3 is built from 15 residues. The V gene end was trimmed by 3 bases and the J gene end by 5 bases; junction bases not matched to a gene: 8. CDR1 SGHRS and CDR2 YFSETQ come from the germline V gene. The CDR3 protein is CASSSGGQGRTEAFF. CDR3 coding DNA: TGCGCCAGCAGCTCCGGGGGACAGGGTAGGACTGAAGCTTTCTTT.

Worth noting for this clone: Other DNA sequences from this sample encode an identical CDR3 as well. The V gene is TRBV27, the J gene TRBJ1-1; 7 positions agree with TRBD1. Germline CDR1 and CDR2: MNHEY and SMNVEV (reference sequence). Trimming removed 2 bases from V and 4 bases from J; junction bases left unmatched: 7. The CDR3 runs 15 residues. DNA for the CDR3: TGTGCCAGCAGTTTAAGACAGGGTGGAGGCACTGAAGCTTTCTTT. Its translation: CASSLRQGGGTEAFF.

The chain links TRBV3-1 (or the pseudogene TRBV3-2) to TRBJ1-1; no definite D call. Germline values: CDR1 LGHDT, CDR2 YNNKEL (reference sequence). V shed 0 bases and J shed 4 bases, with 9 bases lying between them. This CDR3 is built from 14 residues. Here the CDR3 reads CASSQEGRRTEAFF. CDR3 in DNA: TGTGCCAGCAGCCAAGAAGGGAGACGCACTGAAGCTTTCTTT.

The rearrangement uses TRBV3-1 (or the pseudogene TRBV3-2) and TRBJ2-7, with TRBD2 identical over 10 bases. The length of the CDR3 is 15 residues. J was trimmed by 4 bases and V by 6 bases; bases with no gene match: 9. Germline V CDR1 and CDR2: LGHDT, YNNKEL (reference sequence). The CDR3 DNA sequence: TGTGCCAGCAGTCTTAGCGGGAGGACCCTTTACGAGCAGTACTTC. It translates to CASSLSGRTLYEQYF.

This clone has just one count. V and J are TRBV3-1 (or the pseudogene TRBV3-2) and TRBJ2-7; D gene uncertain. The CDR3 is 12 residues long. V was shortened by 4 bases and J by 3 bases, with 7 bases between the two germline ends. Germline CDR1 LGHDT, CDR2 YNNKEL (reference sequence). DNA for the CDR3: TGTGCCAGCAGCCTGAGGAGCTACGAGCAGTACTTC. Amino acid sequence: CASSLRSYEQYF.

This CDR3 reads CASTVSAGARGQPQHF. The CDR3 coding sequence is TGTGCCAGTACGGTCTCGGCGGGGGCGCGCGGTCAGCCCCAGCATTTT. This chain joins TRBV19 and TRBJ1-5; D perhaps matches TRBD1 (6 bases). With 7 bases removed from V and 6 bases from J, the gap between germline ends came to 22 bases. Germline V gives CDR1 LNHDA, CDR2 SQIVND (reference sequence). The CDR3 is made up of 16 amino acids.

This clone showed up just a few times. The chain carries TRBV4-2 and TRBJ2-7; D not resolved. The germline V gene encodes CDR1 LGHNA and CDR2 YNFKEQ. This CDR3 has 15 residues. V lost 0 bases to trimming and J lost 1 base, with 10 bases between them. CDR3 in amino acids: CASSQDNTGSYEQYF. For the CDR3, the DNA is TGTGCCAGCAGCCAAGATAATACGGGTTCCTACGAGCAGTACTTC.

The V and J genes are TRBV5-4 and TRBJ2-5; weak D call: TRBD1 (6 bases). The CDR3 extends over 14 amino acids. The germline gives CDR1 SGHNT, CDR2 YYREEE (reference sequence). Trimming removed 0 bases from V and 2 bases from J, with 8 bases in between. The CDR3 coding sequence is TGTGCCAGCAGCTTGGAGGACAGTCAAGAGACCCAGTACTTC. Its protein product is CASSLEDSQETQYF.

The chain recombines TRBV19 with TRBJ1-5; TRBD1 is a possible D gene (6 bases). CDR1 is LNHDA, CDR2 SQIVND, per germline (reference sequence). Trimming cost V 5 bases and J 4 bases, with 12 bases left between them. The CDR3 runs to 14 residues. CDR3 in DNA: TGTGCCAGTAGTTCAGGACAGCGGAATCAGCCCCAGCATTTT. It is translated as CASSSGQRNQPQHF.

The genes are TRBV6-5 and TRBJ2-2, with TRBD2 as a possible D gene (6 bases). Germline CDR1 MNHEY, CDR2 SVGAGI. CDR3 length: 15 residues. V lost 8 bases and J 6 bases, leaving 19 bases between the germline ends. CDR3 DNA: TGTGCCAGCTTTACCCCCGGGGGAAGGGCCGGGGAGCTGTTTTTT. This codes for CASFTPGGRAGELFF.

The chain recombines TRBV5-1 with TRBJ2-1; 8 nucleotides align to TRBD2. The CDR3 totals 15 residues. The germline V gene encodes CDR1 SGHRS and CDR2 YFSETQ. V lost 1 base, J lost 10 bases, and 10 bases stayed unmatched. This CDR3 reads CASSLITSGPAEQFF. Here the CDR3 DNA reads TGCGCCAGCAGCTTGATCACTAGCGGACCGGCGGAGCAGTTCTTC.

V usage is TRBV11-1 and J usage is TRBJ2-1; 10 bases match TRBD2. V gave up 8 bases and J gave up 4 bases; unmatched junction bases: 5. Per germline, CDR1 SGHAT and CDR2 FQDESV (reference sequence). This CDR3 is built from 14 residues. This CDR3 reads CASGLLAGYNEQFF. The CDR3 DNA reads TGTGCCAGCGGGCTACTAGCGGGATACAATGAGCAGTTCTTC.

The chain employs TRBV5-6 and TRBJ1-2; TRBD1 aligns across 11 bases. Germline V gene sequence: CDR1 SGHDT, CDR2 YYEEEE. V lost 0 bases, J lost 8 bases, and 3 bases stayed unmatched. CDR3 length equals 14 residues. The CDR3 spells CASSLGDRGSGYTF. CDR3 nucleotide sequence: TGTGCCAGCAGCTTGGGGGACAGGGGGTCCGGCTACACCTTC. Using reference TRBV5-6 and TRBJ1-2 for the parts outside the CDR3, the full variable domain is DAGVTQSPTHLIKTRGQQVTLRCSPKSGHDTVSWYQQALGQGPQFIFQYYEEEERQRGNFPDRFSGHQFPNYSSELNVNALLLGDSALYLCASSLGDRGSGYTFGSGTRLTVV.

The chain employs TRBV28 and TRBJ1-2; 10 bases are shared with TRBD1. Germline lookup yields CDR1 MDHEN and CDR2 SYDVKM. After removal of 7 bases from V and 4 bases from J, the junction contained 9 bases not matched to a gene. The CDR3 contains 15 residues. Here the CDR3 reads CASTHDRGRSYGYTF. The DNA of the CDR3 is TGTGCCAGCACCCATGACAGGGGGCGAAGCTATGGCTACACCTTC.

V gene TRBV6-5 combines with J gene TRBJ1-3; D is perhaps TRBD1 (6 bases). Germline values: CDR1 MNHEY, CDR2 SVGAGI. This CDR3 has 11 amino acids. V was trimmed by 8 bases and J by 7 bases, leaving 9 bases between them. The chain's CDR3 is CASQRGNTIYF. The CDR3 nucleotides are TGTGCCAGCCAAAGGGGGAACACCATATATTTT.